This T cell receptor beta chain originates from a study of blood T cell repertoires in COVID-19. Study overall: Sites across the United States, Italy and Spain contributed samples from acute and convalescent COVID-19.

From germline, CDR1 is SGHDN and CDR2 FVKESK. The V and J ends lost 0 bases and 0 bases, in that order; junction bases with no gene match: 14. The CDR3 is 22 residues long. Per the original data handling: Reference gene primer amplification gave estimated nucleated cell counts. The assay was immunoSEQ multiplex PCR, and TCRdb's table has in-frame clones only and misses some. V and J calls and clone size are as listed in that table; D and trimming were resolved from the DNA. The sample holds 150,000 to 180,000 clones; around 83% are singletons and the top ten take about 12%. The sequenced material came from peripheral blood. This chain uses TRBV14 with TRBJ2-1, with TRBD2 identical over 13 bases. The receptor comes from an older woman with COVID-19, enrolled during active disease. The CDR3 here is CASSQERLAGGFGPLSYNEQFF. The CDR3, as DNA: TGTGCCAGCAGCCAAGAGAGACTAGCGGGAGGTTTTGGGCCCCTCTCCTACAATGAGCAGTTCTTC.